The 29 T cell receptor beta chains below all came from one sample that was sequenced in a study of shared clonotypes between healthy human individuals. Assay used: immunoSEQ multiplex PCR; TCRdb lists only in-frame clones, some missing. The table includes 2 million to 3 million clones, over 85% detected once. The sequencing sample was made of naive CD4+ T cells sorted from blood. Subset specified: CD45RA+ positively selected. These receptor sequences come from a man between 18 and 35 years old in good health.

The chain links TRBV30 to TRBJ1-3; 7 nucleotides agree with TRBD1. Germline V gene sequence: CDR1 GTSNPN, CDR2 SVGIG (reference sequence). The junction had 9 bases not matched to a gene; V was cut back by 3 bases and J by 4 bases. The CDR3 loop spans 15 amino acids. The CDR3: CAWSSTGFLGNTIYF. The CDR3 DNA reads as TGTGCCTGGAGCTCGACAGGGTTTTTGGGAAACACCATATATTTT.

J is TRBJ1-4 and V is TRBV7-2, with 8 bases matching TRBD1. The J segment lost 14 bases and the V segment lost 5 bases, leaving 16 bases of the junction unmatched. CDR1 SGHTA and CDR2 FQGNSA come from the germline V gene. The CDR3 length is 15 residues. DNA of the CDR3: TGTGCCAGCAGCCGAACCTCCGGGACAGGTCGAGGGCTGTTTTTT. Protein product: CASSRTSGTGRGLFF.

The CDR3 nucleotides are TGTGCCAGCAGCCAGGGCCCAGGGGTTGGTGAGCAGTTCTTC. Its protein product is CASSQGPGVGEQFF. J is TRBJ2-1 and V is TRBV11-2; D possibly corresponds to TRBD1 (6 bases). The CDR3 consists of 14 residues. The germline CDR1 and CDR2 sequences are SGHAT and FQNNGV. The ends were cut back, 5 bases at V and 9 bases at J, with 17 bases in the middle.

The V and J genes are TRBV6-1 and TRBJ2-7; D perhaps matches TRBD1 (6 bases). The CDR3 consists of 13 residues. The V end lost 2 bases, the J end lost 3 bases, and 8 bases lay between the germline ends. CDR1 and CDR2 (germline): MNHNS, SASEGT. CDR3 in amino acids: CASSESRGYEQYF. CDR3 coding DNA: TGTGCCAGCAGTGAAAGCAGGGGCTACGAGCAGTACTTC.

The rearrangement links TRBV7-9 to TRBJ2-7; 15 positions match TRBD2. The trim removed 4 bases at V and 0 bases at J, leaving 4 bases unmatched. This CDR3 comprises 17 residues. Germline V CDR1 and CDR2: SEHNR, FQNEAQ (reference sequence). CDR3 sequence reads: CASSSLGLAGGSYEQYF. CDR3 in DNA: TGTGCCAGCAGCTCCCTGGGACTAGCGGGAGGCTCCTACGAGCAGTACTTC.

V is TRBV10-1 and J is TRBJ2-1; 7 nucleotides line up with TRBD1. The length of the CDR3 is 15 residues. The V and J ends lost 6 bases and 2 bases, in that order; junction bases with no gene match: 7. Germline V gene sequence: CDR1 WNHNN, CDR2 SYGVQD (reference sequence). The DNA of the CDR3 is TGCGCCAGCAGGCTACAGGGGACCCCCTACAATGAGCAGTTCTTC. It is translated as CASRLQGTPYNEQFF.

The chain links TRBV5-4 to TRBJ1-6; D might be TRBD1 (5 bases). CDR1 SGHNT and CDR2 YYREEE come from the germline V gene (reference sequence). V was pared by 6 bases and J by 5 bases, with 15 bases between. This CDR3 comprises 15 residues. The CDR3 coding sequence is TGTGCCAGCAACGCTCTTGACAGAGATAATTCACCCCTCCACTTT. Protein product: CASNALDRDNSPLHF.

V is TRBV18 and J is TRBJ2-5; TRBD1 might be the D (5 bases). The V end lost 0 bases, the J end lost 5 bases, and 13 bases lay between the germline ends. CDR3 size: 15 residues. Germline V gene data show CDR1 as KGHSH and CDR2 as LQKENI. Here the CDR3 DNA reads TGTGCCAGCTCACCACCCCCAGGGTCCGTGGAGACCCAGTACTTC. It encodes CASSPPPGSVETQYF.

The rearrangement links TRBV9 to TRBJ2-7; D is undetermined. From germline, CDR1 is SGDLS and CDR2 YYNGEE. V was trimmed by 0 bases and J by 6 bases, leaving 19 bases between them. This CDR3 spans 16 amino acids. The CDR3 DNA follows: TGTGCCAGCAGCGTAGCCCTCAGGTCGGTCGAATCCGAGCAGTACTTC. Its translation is CASSVALRSVESEQYF. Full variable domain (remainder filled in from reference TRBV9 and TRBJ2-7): DSGVTQTPKHLITATGQRVTLRCSPRSGDLSVYWYQQSLDQGLQFLIQYYNGEERAKGNILERFSAQQFPDLHSELNLSSLELGDSALYFCASSVALRSVESEQYFGPGTRLTVT.

The CDR3 region has the DNA TGTGCCAGCAGCTTACAGGGGGGTGGGTCAGAGACCCAGTACTTC. It specifies CASSLQGGGSETQYF. The chain recombines TRBV7-9 with TRBJ2-5, with D possibly matching TRBD1 (7 bases). The CDR3 sequence is 15 residues long. The germline V and J ends were trimmed by 2 bases and 4 bases, with 14 bases remaining between them. The germline CDR1 and CDR2 sequences are SEHNR and FQNEAQ (reference sequence).

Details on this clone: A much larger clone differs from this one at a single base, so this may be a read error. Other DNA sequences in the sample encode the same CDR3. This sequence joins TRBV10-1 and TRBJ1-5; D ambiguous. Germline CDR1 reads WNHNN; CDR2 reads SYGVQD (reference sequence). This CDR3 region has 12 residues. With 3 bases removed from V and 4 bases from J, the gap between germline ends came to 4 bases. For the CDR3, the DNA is TGCGCCAGCAGTGAAGGGAATCAGCCCCAGCATTTT. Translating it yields CASSEGNQPQHF.

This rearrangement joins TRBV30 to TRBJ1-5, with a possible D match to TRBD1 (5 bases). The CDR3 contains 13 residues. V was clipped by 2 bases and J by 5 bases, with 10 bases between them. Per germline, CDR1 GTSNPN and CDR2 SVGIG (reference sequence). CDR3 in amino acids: CAWSPGTDQPQHF. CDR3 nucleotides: TGTGCCTGGAGTCCAGGGACGGATCAGCCCCAGCATTTT.

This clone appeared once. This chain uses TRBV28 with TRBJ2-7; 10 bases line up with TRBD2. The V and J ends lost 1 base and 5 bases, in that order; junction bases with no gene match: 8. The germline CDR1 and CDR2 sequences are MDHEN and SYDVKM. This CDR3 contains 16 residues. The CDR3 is CASSLLYSGRIHEQYF. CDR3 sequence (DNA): TGTGCCAGCAGTTTATTATATAGCGGGAGGATCCACGAGCAGTACTTC.

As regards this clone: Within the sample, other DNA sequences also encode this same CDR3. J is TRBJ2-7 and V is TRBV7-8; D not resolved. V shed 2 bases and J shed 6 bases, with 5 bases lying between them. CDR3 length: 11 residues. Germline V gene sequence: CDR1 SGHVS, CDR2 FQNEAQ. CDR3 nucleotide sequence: TGTGCCAGCAGCTTACGCGGCGAGCAGTACTTC. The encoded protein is CASSLRGEQYF.

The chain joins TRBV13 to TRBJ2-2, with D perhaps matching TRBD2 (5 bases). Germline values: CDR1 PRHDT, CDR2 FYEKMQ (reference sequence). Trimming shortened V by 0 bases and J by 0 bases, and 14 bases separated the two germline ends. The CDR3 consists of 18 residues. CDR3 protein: CASSLGGVGFANTGELFF. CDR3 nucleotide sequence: TGTGCCAGCAGCTTAGGCGGGGTGGGGTTCGCGAACACCGGGGAGCTGTTTTTT.

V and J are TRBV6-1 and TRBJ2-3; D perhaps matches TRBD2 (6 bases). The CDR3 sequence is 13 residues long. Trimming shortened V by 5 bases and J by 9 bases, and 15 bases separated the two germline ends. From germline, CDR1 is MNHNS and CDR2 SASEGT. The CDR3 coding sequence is TGTGCCAGCAGTTATCGGGAGAGACAAACGCAGTATTTT. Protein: CASSYRERQTQYF.

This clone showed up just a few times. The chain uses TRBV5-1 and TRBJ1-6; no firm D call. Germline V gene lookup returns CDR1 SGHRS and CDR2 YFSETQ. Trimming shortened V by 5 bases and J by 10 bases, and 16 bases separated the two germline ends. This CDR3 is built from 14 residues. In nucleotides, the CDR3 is TGCGCCAGCAGTCAATCACCGGGGATATCACCCCTCCACTTT. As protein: CASSQSPGISPLHF. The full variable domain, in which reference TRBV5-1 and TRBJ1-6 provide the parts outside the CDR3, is KAGVTQTPRYLIKTRGQQVTLSCSPISGHRSVSWYQQTPGQGLQFLFEYFSETQRNKGNFPGRFSGRQFSNSRSEMNVSTLELGDSALYLCASSQSPGISPLHFGNGTRLTVT.

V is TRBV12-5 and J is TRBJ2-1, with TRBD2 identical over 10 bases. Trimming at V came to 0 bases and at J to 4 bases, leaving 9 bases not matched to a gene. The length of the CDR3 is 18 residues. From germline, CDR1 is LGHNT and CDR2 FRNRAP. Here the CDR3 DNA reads TGTGCTAGTGGTTTGGTCAACAAAGCGGGAGGGAATTACAATGAGCAGTTCTTC. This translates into CASGLVNKAGGNYNEQFF.

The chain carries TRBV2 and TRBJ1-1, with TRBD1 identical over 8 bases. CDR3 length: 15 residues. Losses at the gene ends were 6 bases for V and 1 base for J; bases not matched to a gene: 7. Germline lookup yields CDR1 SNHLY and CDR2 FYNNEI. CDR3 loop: CASSVPGQANTEAFF. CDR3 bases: TGTGCCAGCAGCGTCCCGGGACAGGCGAACACTGAAGCTTTCTTT.

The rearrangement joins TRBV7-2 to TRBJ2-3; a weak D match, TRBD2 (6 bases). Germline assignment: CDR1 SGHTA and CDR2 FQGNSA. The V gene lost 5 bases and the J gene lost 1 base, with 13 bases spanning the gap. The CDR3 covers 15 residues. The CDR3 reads CASSLSVAGTDTQYF. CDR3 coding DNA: TGTGCCAGCAGCCTGTCAGTAGCGGGCACAGATACGCAGTATTTT.

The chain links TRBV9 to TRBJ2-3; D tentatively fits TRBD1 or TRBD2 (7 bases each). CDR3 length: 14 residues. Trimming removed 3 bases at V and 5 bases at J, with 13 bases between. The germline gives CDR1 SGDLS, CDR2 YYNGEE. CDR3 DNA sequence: TGTGCCAGCAGCGCCCAGGGGGGGGGAGATACGCAGTATTTT. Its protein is CASSAQGGGDTQYF.

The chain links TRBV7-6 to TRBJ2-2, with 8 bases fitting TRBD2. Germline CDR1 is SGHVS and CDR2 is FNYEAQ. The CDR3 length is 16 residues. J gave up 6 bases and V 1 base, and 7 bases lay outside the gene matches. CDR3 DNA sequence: TGTGCCAGCAGCTTAGGAGGACTAGCATCGGCCGGGGAGCTGTTTTTT. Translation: CASSLGGLASAGELFF.

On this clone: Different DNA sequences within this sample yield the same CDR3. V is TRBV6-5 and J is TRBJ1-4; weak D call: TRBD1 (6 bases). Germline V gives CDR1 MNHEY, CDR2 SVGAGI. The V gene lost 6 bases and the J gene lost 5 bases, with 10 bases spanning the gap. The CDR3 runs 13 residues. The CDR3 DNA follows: TGTGCCAGCAGCAGGACAGTAAATGAAAAACTGTTTTTT. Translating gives CASSRTVNEKLFF.

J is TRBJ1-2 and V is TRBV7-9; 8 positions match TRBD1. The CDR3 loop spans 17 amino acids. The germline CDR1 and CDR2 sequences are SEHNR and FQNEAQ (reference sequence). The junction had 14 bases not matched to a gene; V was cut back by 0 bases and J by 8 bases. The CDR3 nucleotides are TGTGCCAGCAGCTTAGCTTTTGGGGGCAGGGGGCTAGGAGGCTACACCTTC. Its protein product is CASSLAFGGRGLGGYTF.

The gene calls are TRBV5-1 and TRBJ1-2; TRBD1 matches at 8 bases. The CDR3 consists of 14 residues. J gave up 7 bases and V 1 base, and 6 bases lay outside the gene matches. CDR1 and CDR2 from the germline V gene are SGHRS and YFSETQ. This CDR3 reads CASSLRSGGGGYTF. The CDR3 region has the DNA TGCGCCAGCAGCTTGAGGTCAGGGGGCGGTGGCTACACCTTC.

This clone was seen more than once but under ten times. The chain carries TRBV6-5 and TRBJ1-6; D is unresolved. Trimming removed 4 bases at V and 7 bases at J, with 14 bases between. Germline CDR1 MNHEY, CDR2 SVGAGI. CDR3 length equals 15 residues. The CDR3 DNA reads TGTGCCAGCAGTTCCCTTGACATGGGGAATTCACCCCTCCACTTT. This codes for CASSSLDMGNSPLHF.

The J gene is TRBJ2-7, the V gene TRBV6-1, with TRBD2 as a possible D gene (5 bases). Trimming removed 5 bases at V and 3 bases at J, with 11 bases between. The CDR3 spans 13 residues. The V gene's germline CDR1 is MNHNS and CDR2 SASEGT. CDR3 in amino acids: CASSLGLHYEQYF. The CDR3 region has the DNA TGTGCCAGCAGTCTTGGACTGCACTACGAGCAGTACTTC.

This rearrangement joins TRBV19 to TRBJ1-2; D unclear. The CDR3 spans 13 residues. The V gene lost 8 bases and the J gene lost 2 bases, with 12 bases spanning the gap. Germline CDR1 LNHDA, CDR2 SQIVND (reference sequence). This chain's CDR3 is CASLGVGNYGYTF. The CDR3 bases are TGTGCCAGTCTCGGTGTGGGCAACTATGGCTACACCTTC.

CDR3 sequence: CASIAKGDTQYF. For the CDR3, the DNA is TGTGCCAGCATCGCTAAGGGGGATACGCAGTATTTT. The rearrangement uses TRBV27 and TRBJ2-3; weak D call: TRBD1 (5 bases). V lost 7 bases to trimming and J lost 6 bases, with 11 bases between them. This CDR3 spans 12 amino acids. CDR1 and CDR2 from the germline V gene are MNHEY and SMNVEV (reference sequence).